The 26 T cell receptor beta chains in this list originate from one sample, sequenced in a study of CXCR3-negative and CXCR3-positive naive CD8 T cells. Their cognate antigens are unknown. General study points: Greater hydrophobicity was found in TRB CDR3s of CXCR3-positive naive cells than of CXCR3-negative naive cells.

TRB cDNA was prepared as libraries by UMI-labeled 5' RACE. One entry per CDR3 protein, without DNA, is what TCRdb gives after re-calling the 5' RACE reads. The repertoire shows 85,000 to 90,000 distinct CDR3 sequences; the top ten hold about 0.8%. Sequenced material: naive CXCR3+ CD8+ T cells from blood. As to subset: CD45RO-CCR7+CD27+CD95- naive CD8+ T cells expressing CXCR3 (TNR3+). The source of these receptors is a human donor in good health. Some clones in this sample may be carry-over from other donors' samples.

V usage is TRBV5-4 and J usage is TRBJ2-5; checking the TCRdb D call of TRBD1 is not possible without DNA. Germline V gene data show CDR1 as SGHNT and CDR2 as YYREEE (reference sequence). This CDR3 has 15 amino acids. CDR3: CASSPGAGPQETQYF.

The J gene is TRBJ2-7, the V gene TRBV29-1; TCRdb returns TRBD1, unconfirmable since there is no DNA. Germline CDR1 is SQVTM and CDR2 is ANQGSEA. CDR3 length: 14 residues. CDR3 loop: CSVEEGTGSYEQYF.

The chain has TRBV5-6 and TRBJ2-1; as DNA is missing, the TRBD1 call by TCRdb cannot be tested. The CDR3 is 15 amino acids. CDR1 is SGHDT, CDR2 YYEEEE, per germline. Here the CDR3 reads CASSLGGTFYHEQFF.

J is TRBJ1-2 and V is TRBV5-4; the D call of TRBD1 rests on TCRdb alone, since no DNA is present to check it. The CDR3 extends over 15 amino acids. CDR1 is SGHNT, CDR2 YYREEE, per germline (reference sequence). CDR3 in amino acids: CASSGTGVLVYGYTF. Supplemented by reference TRBV5-4 and TRBJ1-2, the full variable domain reads ETGVTQSPTHLIKTRGQQVTLRCSSQSGHNTVSWYQQALGQGPQFIFQYYREEENGRGNFPPRFSGLQFPNYSSELNVNALELDDSALYLCASSGTGVLVYGYTFGSGTRLTVV.

The chain uses TRBV12-3 or TRBV12-4 and TRBJ2-1; TCRdb indicates TRBD1, and absent DNA this call remains unverified. CDR3 length: 12 residues. The CDR3 reads CASSPPGIEQFF.

V usage is TRBV28 and J usage is TRBJ2-3; TCRdb returns TRBD2, unconfirmable since there is no DNA. The CDR3 has 15 residues. The germline V gene has CDR1 MDHEN and CDR2 SYDVKM. CDR3 region: CASSLLALEVDTQYF.

The chain is built from TRBV5-1 and TRBJ1-5; no DNA is available, so the TRBD1 call from TCRdb remains unchecked. Germline CDR1 is SGHRS and CDR2 is YFSETQ. This CDR3 is built from 14 residues. The CDR3 loop is CASSRDLGLQPQHF. Filled out from reference TRBV5-1 and TRBJ1-5, the complete variable domain reads KAGVTQTPRYLIKTRGQQVTLSCSPISGHRSVSWYQQTPGQGLQFLFEYFSETQRNKGNFPGRFSGRQFSNSRSEMNVSTLELGDSALYLCASSRDLGLQPQHFGDGTRLSIL.

The chain uses TRBV14 and TRBJ1-1. The V gene's germline CDR1 is SGHDN and CDR2 FVKESK. The CDR3 contains 14 residues. CDR3 residues: CASSQGLGGTEAFF.

The chain has TRBV20-1 and TRBJ1-2; without DNA, the TCRdb call of TRBD1 cannot be checked. This CDR3 contains 13 residues. In germline, CDR1 is DFQATT, CDR2 SNEGSKA (reference sequence). The CDR3 loop reads CSVLTGSGYGYTF.

The rearrangement joins TRBV7-6 to TRBJ2-1. CDR3 size: 14 residues. Germline CDR1 SGHVS, CDR2 FNYEAQ. This CDR3 reads CASSFPLGYNEQFF.

The rearrangement joins TRBV2 to TRBJ1-6; TCRdb calls TRBD1, which cannot be checked without DNA. From germline, CDR1 is SNHLY and CDR2 FYNNEI. The CDR3 is 13 residues long. The CDR3 sequence: CASSGTENSPLHF. Variable domain in full (rest from reference TRBV2 and TRBJ1-6): EPEVTQTPSHQVTQMGQEVILRCVPISNHLYFYWYRQILGQKVEFLVSFYNNEISEKSEIFDDQFSVERPDGSNFTLKIRSTKLEDSAMYFCASSGTENSPLHFGNGTRLTVT.

V usage is TRBV7-9 and J usage is TRBJ1-1; TCRdb names TRBD1, which stays unverified in the absence of DNA. Germline V gene sequence: CDR1 SEHNR, CDR2 FQNEAQ (reference sequence). The CDR3 is 14 residues long. CDR3 region: CASSFRPGTTEAFF.

J is TRBJ2-7 and V is TRBV7-7; TCRdb gives TRBD1 as the D gene, but with no DNA this cannot be confirmed. The CDR3 spans 13 residues. Germline V gives CDR1 SSHAT, CDR2 FNYEAQ (reference sequence). CDR3 sequence: CASSLKQGYEQYF.

CDR3 region: CASSLVLSEETQYF. V and J are TRBV28 and TRBJ2-5. CDR3 length: 14 residues. The V gene's germline CDR1 is MDHEN and CDR2 SYDVKM.

The chain employs TRBV28 and TRBJ1-1; the D gene TCRdb calls, TRBD1, cannot be checked with no DNA. Germline-derived CDR1 and CDR2 are MDHEN and SYDVKM. The CDR3 is made up of 15 amino acids. The CDR3 sequence is CASSLSGTGGTEAFF. Full variable domain (outside the CDR3, taken from reference TRBV28 and TRBJ1-1): DVKVTQSSRYLVKRTGEKVFLECVQDMDHENMFWYRQDPGLGLRLIYFSYDVKMKEKGDIPEGYSVSREKKERFSLILESASTNQTSMYLCASSLSGTGGTEAFFGQGTRLTVV.

This sequence joins TRBV27 and TRBJ2-3. The CDR3 has 11 amino acids. The germline V gene has CDR1 MNHEY and CDR2 SMNVEV (reference sequence). This CDR3 is CASSLRDTQYF.

The J gene is TRBJ1-2, the V gene TRBV29-1; absent DNA, TCRdb's TRBD1 call cannot be checked. This CDR3 has 17 residues. Germline V CDR1 and CDR2: SQVTM, ANQGSEA. This CDR3 reads CSYRSGERKKANYGYTF. The full variable domain, in which reference TRBV29-1 and TRBJ1-2 provide the parts outside the CDR3, is SAVISQKPSRDICQRGTSLTIQCQVDSQVTMMFWYRQQPGQSLTLIATANQGSEATYESGFVIDKFPISRPNLTFSTLTVSNMSPEDSSIYLCSYRSGERKKANYGYTFGSGTRLTVV.

The chain combines TRBV9 with TRBJ2-1; TCRdb names TRBD2, which stays unverified in the absence of DNA. CDR1 is SGDLS and CDR2 is YYNGEE in the germline V gene. The length of the CDR3 is 14 residues. The CDR3 here is CASSGGTSGAEQFF.

The chain uses TRBV3-2 and TRBJ2-7. TRBV3-2 is classified as a pseudogene. The CDR3 totals 13 residues. The CDR3 protein is CASSQNQDYEQYF.

The V call is TRBV28, the J call TRBJ2-3; as DNA is missing, the TRBD2 call by TCRdb cannot be tested. CDR1 is MDHEN, CDR2 SYDVKM, per germline. This CDR3 has 14 amino acids. This CDR3 is CASSYTSGLDTQYF.

CDR3 sequence reads: CASSLGLAGHNEQFF. The V and J genes are TRBV27 and TRBJ2-1; the D call from TCRdb, TRBD2, cannot be confirmed without DNA. CDR3 length equals 15 residues. Germline V gene lookup returns CDR1 MNHEY and CDR2 SMNVEV (reference sequence).

The chain combines TRBV4-3 with TRBJ2-7; TCRdb indicates TRBD1, and absent DNA this call remains unverified. CDR1 and CDR2 from the germline V gene are LGHNA and YSLEER. This CDR3 spans 13 amino acids. The CDR3 sequence: CASSHQQGYEQYF.

The chain links TRBV6-5 to TRBJ2-1; there is no DNA to check the TCRdb D call of TRBD1. The CDR3 runs 14 residues. Per germline, CDR1 MNHEY and CDR2 SVGAGI. CDR3 in amino acids: CASTPGGGADEQFF.

The chain combines TRBV7-6 with TRBJ2-7; there is no DNA to check the TCRdb D call of TRBD1. Germline CDR1 reads SGHVS; CDR2 reads FNYEAQ. The CDR3 is 14 residues long. This CDR3 reads CASSWDGNNYEQYF.

The rearrangement links TRBV28 to TRBJ2-7; TCRdb returns TRBD1, unconfirmable since there is no DNA. Germline CDR1 and CDR2: MDHEN and SYDVKM. CDR3 size: 13 residues. CDR3 sequence reads: CASKGTGTYEQYF.

The V and J genes are TRBV15 and TRBJ1-5. This CDR3 region has 16 residues. Per the germline V gene, CDR1 is LNHNV and CDR2 is YYDKDF (reference sequence). CDR3: CATSRDPNDSNQPQHF.